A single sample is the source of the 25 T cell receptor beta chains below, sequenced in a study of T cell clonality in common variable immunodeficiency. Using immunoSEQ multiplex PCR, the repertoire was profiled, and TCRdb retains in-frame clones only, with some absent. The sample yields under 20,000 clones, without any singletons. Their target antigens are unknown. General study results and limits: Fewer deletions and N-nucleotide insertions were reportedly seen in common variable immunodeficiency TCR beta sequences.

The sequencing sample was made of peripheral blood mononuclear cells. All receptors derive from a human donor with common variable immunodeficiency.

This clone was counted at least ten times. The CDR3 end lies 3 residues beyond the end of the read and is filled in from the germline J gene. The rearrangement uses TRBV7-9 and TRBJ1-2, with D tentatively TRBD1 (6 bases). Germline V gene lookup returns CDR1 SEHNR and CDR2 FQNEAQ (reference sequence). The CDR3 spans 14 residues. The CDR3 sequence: CASRLNDRLDRYTF. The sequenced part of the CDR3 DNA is TGTGCCAGCAGACTAAACGACAGGTTGGACCGC.

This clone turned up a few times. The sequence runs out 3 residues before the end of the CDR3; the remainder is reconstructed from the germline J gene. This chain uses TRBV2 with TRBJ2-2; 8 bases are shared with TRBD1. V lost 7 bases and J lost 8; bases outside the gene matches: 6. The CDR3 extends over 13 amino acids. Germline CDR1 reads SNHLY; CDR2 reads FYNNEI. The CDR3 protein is CASNGQGAGELFF. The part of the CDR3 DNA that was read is TGTGCCAGCAACGGACAGGGAGCGGGGGAG.

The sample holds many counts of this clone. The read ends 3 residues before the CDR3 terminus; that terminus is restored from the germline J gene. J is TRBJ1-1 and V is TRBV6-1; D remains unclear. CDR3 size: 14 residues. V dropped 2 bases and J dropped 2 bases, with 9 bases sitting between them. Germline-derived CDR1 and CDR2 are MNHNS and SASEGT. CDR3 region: CASSESQANTEAFF. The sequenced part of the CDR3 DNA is TGTGCCAGCAGTGAAAGCCAGGCTAACACTGAA.

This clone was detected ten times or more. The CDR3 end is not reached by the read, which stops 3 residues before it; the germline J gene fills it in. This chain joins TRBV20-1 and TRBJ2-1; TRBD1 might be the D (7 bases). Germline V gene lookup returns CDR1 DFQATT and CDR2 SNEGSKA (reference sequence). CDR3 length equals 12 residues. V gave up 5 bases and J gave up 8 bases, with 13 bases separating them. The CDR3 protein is CSAPDREDEQFF. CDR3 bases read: TGCAGTGCTCCAGACAGGGAGGATGAG.

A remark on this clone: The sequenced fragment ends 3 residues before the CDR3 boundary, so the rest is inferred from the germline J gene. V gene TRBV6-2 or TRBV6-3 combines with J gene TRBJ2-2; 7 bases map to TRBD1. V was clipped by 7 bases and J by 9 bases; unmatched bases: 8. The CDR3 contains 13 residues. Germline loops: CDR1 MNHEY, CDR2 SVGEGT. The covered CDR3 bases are TGTGCCAGCAAGGAAATAGGGGGCCGGGAG. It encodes CASKEIGGRE. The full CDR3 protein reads CASKEIGGRELFF.

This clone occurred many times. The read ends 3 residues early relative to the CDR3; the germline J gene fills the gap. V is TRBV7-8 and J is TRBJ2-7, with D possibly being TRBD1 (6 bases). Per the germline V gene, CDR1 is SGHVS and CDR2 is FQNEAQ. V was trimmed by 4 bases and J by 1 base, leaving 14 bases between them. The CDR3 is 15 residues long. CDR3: CASSYFPGQSYEQYF. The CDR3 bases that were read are TGTGCCAGCAGCTATTTTCCGGGACAATCCTACGAG.

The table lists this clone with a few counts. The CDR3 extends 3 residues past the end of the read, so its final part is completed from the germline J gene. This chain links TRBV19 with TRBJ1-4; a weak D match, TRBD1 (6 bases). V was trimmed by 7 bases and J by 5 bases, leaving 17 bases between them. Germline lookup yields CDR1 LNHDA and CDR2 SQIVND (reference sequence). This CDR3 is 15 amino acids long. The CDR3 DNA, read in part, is TGTGCCAGTACACCATCTGACAGGTCCAATGAAAAA. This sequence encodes CASTPSDRSNEK. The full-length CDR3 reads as CASTPSDRSNEKLFF.

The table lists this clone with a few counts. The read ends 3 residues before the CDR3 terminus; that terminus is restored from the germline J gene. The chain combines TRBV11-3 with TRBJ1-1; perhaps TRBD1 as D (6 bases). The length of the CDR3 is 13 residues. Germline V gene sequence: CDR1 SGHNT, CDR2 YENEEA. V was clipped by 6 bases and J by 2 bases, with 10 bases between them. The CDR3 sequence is CASSPQGNTEAFF. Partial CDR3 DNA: TGTGCCAGCAGTCCACAGGGTAACACTGAA.

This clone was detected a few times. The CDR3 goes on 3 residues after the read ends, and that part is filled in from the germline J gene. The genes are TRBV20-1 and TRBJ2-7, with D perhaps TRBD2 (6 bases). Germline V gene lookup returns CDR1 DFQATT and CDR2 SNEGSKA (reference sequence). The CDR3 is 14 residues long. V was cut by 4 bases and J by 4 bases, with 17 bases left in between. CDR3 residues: CSANRQIGGYEQYF. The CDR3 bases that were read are TGCAGTGCTAACCGACAGATAGGAGGGTACGAG.

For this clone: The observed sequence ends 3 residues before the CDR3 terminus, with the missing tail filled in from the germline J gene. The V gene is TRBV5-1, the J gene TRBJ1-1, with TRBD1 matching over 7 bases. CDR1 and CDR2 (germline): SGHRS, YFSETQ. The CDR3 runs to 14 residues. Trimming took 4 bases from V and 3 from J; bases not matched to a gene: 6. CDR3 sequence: CASSQQGQDTEAFF. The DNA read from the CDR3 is TGCGCCAGCAGCCAACAGGGGCAGGACACTGAA.

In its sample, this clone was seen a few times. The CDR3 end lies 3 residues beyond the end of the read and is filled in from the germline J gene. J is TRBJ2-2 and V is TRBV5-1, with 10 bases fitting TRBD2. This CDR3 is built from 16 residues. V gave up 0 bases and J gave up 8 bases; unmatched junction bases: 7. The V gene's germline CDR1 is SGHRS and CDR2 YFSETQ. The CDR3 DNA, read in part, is TGCGCCAGCAGCTTGGGTTCTAGCGGGAGTTCGGGGGAG. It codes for CASSLGSSGSSGE. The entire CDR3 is CASSLGSSGSSGELFF.

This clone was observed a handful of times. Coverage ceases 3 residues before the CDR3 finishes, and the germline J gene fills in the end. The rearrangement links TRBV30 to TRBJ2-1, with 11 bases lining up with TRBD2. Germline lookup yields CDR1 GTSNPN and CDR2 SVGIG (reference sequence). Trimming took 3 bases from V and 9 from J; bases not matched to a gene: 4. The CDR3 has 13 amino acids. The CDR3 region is CAWSLAGGSEQFF. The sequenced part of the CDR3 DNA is TGTGCCTGGAGCCTAGCGGGAGGCTCTGAG. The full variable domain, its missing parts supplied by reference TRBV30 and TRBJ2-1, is SQTIHQWPATLVQPVGSPLSLECTVEGTSNPNLYWYRQAAGRGLQLLFYSVGIGQISSEVPQNLSASRPQDRQFILSSKKLLLSDSGFYLCAWSLAGGSEQFFGPGTRLTVL.

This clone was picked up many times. CDR3 DNA, as far as it was read: TGTGCCAGCTCACAAGTTCCGGGACAGGGTAACACTGAA. Translating gives CASSQVPGQGNTE. The full CDR3 is CASSQVPGQGNTEAFF. This chain links TRBV18 with TRBJ1-1, with TRBD1 matching 9 bases. The sequenced fragment ends 3 residues before the CDR3 boundary, so the rest is inferred from the germline J gene. Germline CDR1 and CDR2: KGHSH and LQKENI. CDR3 length: 16 amino acids. The V segment lost 4 bases and the J segment 2 bases; nucleotides outside the gene matches: 8.

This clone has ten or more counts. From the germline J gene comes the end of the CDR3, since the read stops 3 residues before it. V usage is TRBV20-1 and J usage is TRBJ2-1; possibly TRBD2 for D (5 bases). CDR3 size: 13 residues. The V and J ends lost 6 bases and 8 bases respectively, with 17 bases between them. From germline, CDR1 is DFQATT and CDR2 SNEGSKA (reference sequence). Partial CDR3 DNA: TGCAGTGCCAAACTGACGGGGAAACATGAG. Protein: CSAKLTGKHE. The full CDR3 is CSAKLTGKHEQFF.

The CDR3 loop reads CASSSREYTEAFF. CDR3 DNA, as far as it was read: TGCGCCAGCAGCTCCAGGGAGTACACTGAA. This rearrangement joins TRBV5-1 to TRBJ1-1; D is possibly TRBD1 (5 bases). The read is 3 residues too short to cover the CDR3 end, so that end is filled in from the germline J gene. V was trimmed by 3 bases and J by 3 bases, leaving 9 bases between them. The CDR3 covers 13 residues. Germline V gene data show CDR1 as SGHRS and CDR2 as YFSETQ. Full variable domain (outside the CDR3, taken from reference TRBV5-1 and TRBJ1-1): KAGVTQTPRYLIKTRGQQVTLSCSPISGHRSVSWYQQTPGQGLQFLFEYFSETQRNKGNFPGRFSGRQFSNSRSEMNVSTLELGDSALYLCASSSREYTEAFFGQGTRLTVV.

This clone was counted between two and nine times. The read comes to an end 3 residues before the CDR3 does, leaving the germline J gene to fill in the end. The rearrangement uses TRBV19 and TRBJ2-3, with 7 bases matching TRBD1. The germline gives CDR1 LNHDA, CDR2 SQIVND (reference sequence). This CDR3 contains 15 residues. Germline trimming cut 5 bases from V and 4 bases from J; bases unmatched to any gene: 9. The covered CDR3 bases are TGTGCCAGTAGTCTTTGGTTACAGGGGCCAGATACG. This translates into CASSLWLQGPDT. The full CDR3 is CASSLWLQGPDTQYF.

This chain's CDR3 is CASSLVPGQGAAFF. CDR3 DNA, as far as it was read: TGTGCCAGCTCATTGGTCCCGGGACAGGGAGCG. The chain uses TRBV18 and TRBJ1-1; 9 bases line up with TRBD1. Read data end 3 residues before the CDR3 end; the end is taken from the germline J gene. The CDR3 has 14 residues. Per the germline V gene, CDR1 is KGHSH and CDR2 is LQKENI.

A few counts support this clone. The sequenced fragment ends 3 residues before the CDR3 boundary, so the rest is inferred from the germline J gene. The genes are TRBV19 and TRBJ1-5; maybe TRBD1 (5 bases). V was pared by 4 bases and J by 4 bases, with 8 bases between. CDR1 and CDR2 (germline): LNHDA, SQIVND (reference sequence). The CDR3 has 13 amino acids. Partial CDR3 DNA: TGTGCCAGTAGTACCCAGGGAAATCAGCCC. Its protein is CASSTQGNQP. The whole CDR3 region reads CASSTQGNQPQHF.

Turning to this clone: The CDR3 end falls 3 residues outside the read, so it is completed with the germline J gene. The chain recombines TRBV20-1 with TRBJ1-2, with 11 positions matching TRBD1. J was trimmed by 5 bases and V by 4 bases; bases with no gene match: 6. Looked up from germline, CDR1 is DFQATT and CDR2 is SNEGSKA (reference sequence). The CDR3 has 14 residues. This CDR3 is CSANTGQGVYGYTF. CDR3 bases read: TGCAGTGCTAACACGGGACAGGGGGTATATGGC.

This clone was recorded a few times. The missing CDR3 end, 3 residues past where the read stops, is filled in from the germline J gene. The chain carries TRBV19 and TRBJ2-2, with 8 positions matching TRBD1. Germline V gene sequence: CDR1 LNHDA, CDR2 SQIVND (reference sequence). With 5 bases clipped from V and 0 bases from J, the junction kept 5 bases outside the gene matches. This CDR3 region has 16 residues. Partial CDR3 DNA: TGTGCCAGTAGTCCTGGACAGGGCGCGAACACCGGGGAG. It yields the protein CASSPGQGANTGE. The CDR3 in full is CASSPGQGANTGELFF. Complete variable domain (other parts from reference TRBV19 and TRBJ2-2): DGGITQSPKYLFRKEGQNVTLSCEQNLNHDAMYWYRQDPGQGLRLIYYSQIVNDFQKGDIAEGYSVSREKKESFPLTVTSAQKNPTAFYLCASSPGQGANTGELFFGEGSRLTVL.

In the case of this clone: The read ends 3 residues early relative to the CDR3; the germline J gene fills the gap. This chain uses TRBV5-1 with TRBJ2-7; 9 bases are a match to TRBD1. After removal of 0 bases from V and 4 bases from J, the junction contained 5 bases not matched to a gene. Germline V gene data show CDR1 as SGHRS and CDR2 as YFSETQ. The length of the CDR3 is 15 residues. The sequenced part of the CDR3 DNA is TGCGCCAGCAGCTTGGGAGGGACAGGGACATACGAG. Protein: CASSLGGTGTYE. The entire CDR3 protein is CASSLGGTGTYEQYF.

The CDR3 protein is CASRRNTEAFF. The part of the CDR3 DNA that was read is TGTGCCAGCAGGCGTAACACTGAA. The V gene is TRBV7-9, the J gene TRBJ1-1, with no clear D. The read ends 3 residues before the CDR3 terminus; that terminus is restored from the germline J gene. Germline CDR1 is SEHNR and CDR2 is FQNEAQ (reference sequence). The CDR3 runs to 11 residues. With 6 bases removed from V and 2 bases from J, the gap between germline ends came to 4 bases.

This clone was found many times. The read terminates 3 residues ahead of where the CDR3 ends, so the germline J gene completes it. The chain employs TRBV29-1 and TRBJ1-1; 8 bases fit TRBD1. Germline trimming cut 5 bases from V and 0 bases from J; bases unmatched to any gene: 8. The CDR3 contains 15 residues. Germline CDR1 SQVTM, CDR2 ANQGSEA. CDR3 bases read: TGCAGCGTTTTTGGACAGGGAAGTGTGAACACTGAA. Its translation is CSVFGQGSVNTE. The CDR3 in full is CSVFGQGSVNTEAFF. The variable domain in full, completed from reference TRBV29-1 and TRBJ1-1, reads SAVISQKPSRDICQRGTSLTIQCQVDSQVTMMFWYRQQPGQSLTLIATANQGSEATYESGFVIDKFPISRPNLTFSTLTVSNMSPEDSSIYLCSVFGQGSVNTEAFFGQGTRLTVV.

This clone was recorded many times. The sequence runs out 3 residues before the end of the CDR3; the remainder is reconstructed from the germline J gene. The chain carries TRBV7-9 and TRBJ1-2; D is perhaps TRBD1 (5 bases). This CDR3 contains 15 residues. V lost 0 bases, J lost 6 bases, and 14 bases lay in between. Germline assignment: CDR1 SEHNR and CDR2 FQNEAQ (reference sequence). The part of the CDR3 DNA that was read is TGTGCCAGCAGCTTAGCGACTGGGGCGCTGGATGGC. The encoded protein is CASSLATGALDG. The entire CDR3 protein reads CASSLATGALDGYTF.

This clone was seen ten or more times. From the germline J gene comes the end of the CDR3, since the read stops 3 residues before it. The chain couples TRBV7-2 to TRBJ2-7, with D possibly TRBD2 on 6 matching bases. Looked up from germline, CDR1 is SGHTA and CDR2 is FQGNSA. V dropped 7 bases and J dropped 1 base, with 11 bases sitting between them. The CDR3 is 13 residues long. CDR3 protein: CASTTSGSYEQYF. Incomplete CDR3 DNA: TGTGCCAGCACTACCAGCGGGTCCTACGAG. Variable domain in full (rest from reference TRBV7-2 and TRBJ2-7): GAGVSQSPSNKVTEKGKDVELRCDPISGHTALYWYRQSLGQGLEFLIYFQGNSAPDKSGLPSDRFSAERTGGSVSTLTIQRTQQEDSAVYLCASTTSGSYEQYFGPGTRLTVT.